This TCR beta chain emerged from a study of regulatory and conventional T cells in RAG deficiency. Sequencing was performed with immunoSEQ multiplex PCR; in TCRdb, only in-frame clones are kept and a portion is missing. The sample yields 25,000 to 30,000 clones, about 95% seen once. The CDR3 is 12 residues long. The V end lost 7 bases, the J end lost 5 bases, and 9 bases lay between the germline ends. Blood CD4+ CD25-low CD127-high conventional T cells supplied the genomic DNA template. This sample also belongs to another study, concerning regulatory T cells. That paper notes: Primers: 52 TRBV forward and 13 TRBJ reverse.

This TCR derives from a human donor in good health. V gene TRBV23-1 combines with J gene TRBJ2-1; D unresolved. TRBV23-1 is an ORF; its function is uncertain. The specimen sequenced was CD25- CD4+ T cells sorted from blood. The CDR3 nucleotides read TGCGCCAGCACCCGGGTACACAATGAGCAGTTCTTC. Its protein is CASTRVHNEQFF.